This section outlines one T cell receptor beta chain sequence together with its context. The data stem from a study of blood T cell repertoires in COVID-19. The overall study: Spain, Italy and the United States supplied samples that represented acute and convalescent COVID-19. The cDNA or gDNA used as material had been derived from T cells, B-cell-depleted T cells, or PBMCs.

TCRdb's copy holds only in-frame clones and misses some; the assay was immunoSEQ multiplex PCR. The profile shows tens of thousands of clones, 80% to 85% of them singletons. CDR3 length equals 15 residues. The V gene end was trimmed by 5 bases and the J gene end by 5 bases; junction bases not matched to a gene: 10. CDR1 LNHDA and CDR2 SQIVND come from the germline V gene (reference sequence). The receptor was derived from a human donor in a cohort sampled during active COVID-19. The sequencing sample was made of peripheral blood. The rearrangement joins TRBV19 to TRBJ2-5; the match to TRBD1 covers 8 bases. The CDR3 region is CASSPLDRVGETQYF. The CDR3 region has the DNA TGTGCCAGTAGTCCCTTGGACAGGGTTGGGGAGACCCAGTACTTC.